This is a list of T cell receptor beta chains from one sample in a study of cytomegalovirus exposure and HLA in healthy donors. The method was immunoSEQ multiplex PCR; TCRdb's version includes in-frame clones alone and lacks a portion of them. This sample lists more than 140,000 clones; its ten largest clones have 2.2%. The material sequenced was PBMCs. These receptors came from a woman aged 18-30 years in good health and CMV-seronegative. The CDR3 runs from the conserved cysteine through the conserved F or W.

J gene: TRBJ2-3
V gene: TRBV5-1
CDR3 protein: CASSPGTSGSGTADTQYF

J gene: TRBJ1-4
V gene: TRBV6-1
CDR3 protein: CASSRTTGGREKLFF

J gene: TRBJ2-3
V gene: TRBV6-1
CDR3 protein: CASSELAGADTQYF

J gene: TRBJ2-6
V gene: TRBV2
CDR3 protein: CASSELGSSGANVLTF

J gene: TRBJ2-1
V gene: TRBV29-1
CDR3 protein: CSVSSGQGGGQFF

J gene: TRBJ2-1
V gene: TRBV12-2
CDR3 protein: CASRLTPSGVCSSYNEQFF

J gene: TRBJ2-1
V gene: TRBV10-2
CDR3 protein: CASSAWEAHNEQFF

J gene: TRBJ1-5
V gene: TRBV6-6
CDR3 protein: CASNGHISNQPQHF

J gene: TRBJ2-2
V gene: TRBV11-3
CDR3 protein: CASSLAVAGVWTGELFF

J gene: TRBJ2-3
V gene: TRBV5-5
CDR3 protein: CASSLGTTGMSTDTQYF

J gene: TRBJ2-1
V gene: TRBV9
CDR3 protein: CASSPPGQGYNEQFF

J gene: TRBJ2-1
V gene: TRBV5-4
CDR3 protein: CASSLEGSITYNEQFF

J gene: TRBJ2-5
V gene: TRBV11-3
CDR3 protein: CASSTGTLQETQYF

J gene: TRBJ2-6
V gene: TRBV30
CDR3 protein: CAWSVLSSGANVLTF

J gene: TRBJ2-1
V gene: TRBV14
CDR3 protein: CASSQGLGNEQFF

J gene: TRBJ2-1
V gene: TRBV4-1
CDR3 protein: CASSQGGSGINNEQFF

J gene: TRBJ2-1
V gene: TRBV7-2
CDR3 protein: CASSSRPQGSYNEQFF

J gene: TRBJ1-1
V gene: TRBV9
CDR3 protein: CASSGNPQDRRYKNTEAFF

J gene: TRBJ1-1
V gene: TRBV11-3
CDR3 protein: CASSLTGESDTEAFF

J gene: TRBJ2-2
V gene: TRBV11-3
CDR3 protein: CASSPGGRAGELFF

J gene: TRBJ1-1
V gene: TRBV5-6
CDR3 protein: CASSLAGGRDTEAFF

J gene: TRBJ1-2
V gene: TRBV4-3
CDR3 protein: CASSQDEVSGYTF

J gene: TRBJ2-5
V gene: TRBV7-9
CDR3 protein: CASSLGSGRAEETQYF

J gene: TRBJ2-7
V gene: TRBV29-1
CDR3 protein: CSVEVPSSREQYF

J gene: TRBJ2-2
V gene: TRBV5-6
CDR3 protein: CASSFGTGNAGELFF

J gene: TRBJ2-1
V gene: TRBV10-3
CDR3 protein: CANSKNPRDNELNNEQFF

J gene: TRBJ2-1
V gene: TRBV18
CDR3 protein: CASSPNPRLAGNNEQFF

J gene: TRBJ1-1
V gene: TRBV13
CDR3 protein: CASSLVVPSLTGTEAFF

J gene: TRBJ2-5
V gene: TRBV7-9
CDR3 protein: CASSLFLETQYF

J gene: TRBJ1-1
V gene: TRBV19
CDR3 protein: CASSSQGTTEAFF

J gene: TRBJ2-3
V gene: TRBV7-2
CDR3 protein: CASSRVAGPSTDTQYF

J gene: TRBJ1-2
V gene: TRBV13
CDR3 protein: CASSFSGYGYTF

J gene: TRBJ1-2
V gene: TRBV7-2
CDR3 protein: CASSFPYQVRYGYTF

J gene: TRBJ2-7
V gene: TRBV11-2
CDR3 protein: CASSPLRGAREQYF